The T cell receptor beta chain under discussion was sequenced for a study of neurological immune-mediated disorders (dated by TCRdb to 2018 to 2020). With respect to the entire study: Peripheral blood TCR-beta repertoires from patients with HTLV-I-associated myelopathy (HAM/TSP), patients with multiple sclerosis, and healthy controls were compared in the study using UMI-based sequencing. Of the approximately 66 subjects in the cohort, about 14 were HAM/TSP patients, about 34 were multiple sclerosis patients, and roughly 20 were healthy controls. The 95 to 110 TCR-beta libraries covered PBMC samples along with longitudinal samples, technical triplicates, and paired sorted CD4+ and CD8+ T-cell subsets. Study-level results and caveats: TCR clonal expansion was highest in HAM/TSP patients and lowest in MS patients, with MS patients falling below even healthy controls. No identical CDR3 amino acid sequences were found to be shared among expanded clones across subjects, suggesting that TCR-beta repertoires were private in all groups.

This clonotype was recorded many times. Which antigen it targets is not known. Base qualities are not provided; no much larger clone lies one nucleotide away. cDNA synthesis used template-switch 5'RACE with a primer carrying a 10-nucleotide random unique molecular identifier tagging each TCR transcript. Each sequencing run produced over 190 million TCR-beta sequences covering 15-18 subjects. The RNeasy kit was used to extract total RNA. Using the KAPA Real-time Library Amplification kit, TCR-beta VDJ regions were amplified with primers for the TCR constant region and the 5'RACE anchor. A first PCR added sample indexes and Illumina adaptors, after which a second PCR increased the library yield. After Ampure bead purification, the roughly 650 bp TCR product was size-selected on a 2% E-gel SizeSelection system. Before pooling, library quality was assessed on a Bioanalyzer, concentration was determined with Qubit, and library quantification was performed with the Kapa Library Quantification kit. An Illumina HiSeq 2500 was used to sequence the libraries paired-end at 2 x 150 bp. To increase sequence diversity, roughly 25-31% phiX was spiked into each library pool. The paper's data handling went like this. Quality-filtered reads were processed with the UMI-based MiGEC pipeline, and over 75% of raw TCR sequences were removed by the MiGEC pipeline during error correction. VDJ genes were aligned to IMGT germline references, and each clonotype was defined by a unique CDR3 amino acid sequence together with V-J genes. VDJtools evaluated clonal expansion, Shannon diversity and CDR3 relatedness (CalcPairwiseDistances, ClusterSamples); CLCbio workbench built phylogenetic trees. A clone was classed as expanded if it had 8 or more unique UMIs, a cutoff based on coefficient-of-variation modelling across technical triplicates. TCRdb passed the public sequencing reads through fastp at Q25 and MiXCR, retaining productive beta sequences. Here each entry gathers all rows of one CDR3 protein and keeps the most common genes and DNA. Clone size and V and J calls follow TCRdb, not the original study. The sample records approximately 19,000 distinct CDR3 sequences, 7.5% of which are singletons. Jointly, the top ten make up around a sixth of the sample.

For sorted-subset TCR libraries, about 1 million sorted CD4+ or CD8+ T cells were used. Peripheral blood was subjected to Ficoll-Hypaque density gradient centrifugation to isolate PBMCs, which were then cryopreserved in liquid nitrogen. Paired sorted CD4+ and CD8+ subsets came from healthy controls, HAM/TSP patients and MS patients. The junction shows trimming of 5 bases on V and 0 bases on J, and the gene matches do not reach 8 bases of it. The germline V gene (reference sequence) specifies LNHDA as CDR1 and SQIVND as CDR2. The CDR3 spans 18 residues, from the cysteine through the phenylalanine. Here the CDR3 DNA is all that survives: 54 bases in frame from base 1.

In this chain, TRBV19 is recombined with TRBJ2-3; 13 central bases correspond to TRBD2. The origin of this receptor is a woman in her twenties or thirties with HTLV-1-associated myelopathy (HAM/TSP). The sequenced material came from CD8+ T cells from blood. The CDR3: CASSLATGLAGSTDTQYF. The nucleotide sequence reads as follows: TGTGCCAGTAGTCTAGCTACGGGACTAGCGGGGAGCACAGATACGCAGTATTTT.